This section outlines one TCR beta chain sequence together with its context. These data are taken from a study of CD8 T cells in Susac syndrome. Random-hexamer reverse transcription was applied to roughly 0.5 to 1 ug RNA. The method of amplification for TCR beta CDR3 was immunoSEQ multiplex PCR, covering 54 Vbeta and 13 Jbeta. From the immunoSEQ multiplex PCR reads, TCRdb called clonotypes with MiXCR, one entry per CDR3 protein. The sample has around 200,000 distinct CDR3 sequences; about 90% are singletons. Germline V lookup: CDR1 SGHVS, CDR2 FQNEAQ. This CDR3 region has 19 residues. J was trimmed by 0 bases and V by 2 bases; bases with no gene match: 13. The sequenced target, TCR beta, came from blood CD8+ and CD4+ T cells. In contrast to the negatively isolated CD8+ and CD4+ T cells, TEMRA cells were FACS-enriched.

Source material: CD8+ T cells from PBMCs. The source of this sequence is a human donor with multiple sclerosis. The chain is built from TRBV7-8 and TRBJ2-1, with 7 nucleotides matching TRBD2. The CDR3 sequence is CASSLKVAGFVPSYNEQFF. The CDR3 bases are TGTGCCAGCAGCTTAAAGGTAGCGGGCTTTGTTCCCTCCTACAATGAGCAGTTCTTC. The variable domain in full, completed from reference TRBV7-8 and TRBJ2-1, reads GAGVSQSPRYKVAKRGQDVALRCDPISGHVSLFWYQQALGQGPEFLTYFQNEAQLDKSGLPSDRFFAERPEGSVSTLKIQRTQQEDSAVYLCASSLKVAGFVPSYNEQFFGPGTRLTVL.